The entry below describes one TCR beta chain. Its target is unknown. This entry is derived from a study of identical twins. Study-wide points: Reduced insertions were recorded for abundant cord blood beta clonotypes, with no such pattern in memory repertoires. With monozygotic twins, out-of-frame TCR alpha sharing exceeded what models estimated. Cross-sectional statistics, not tracking of the same donors, supported the conclusions.

Germline values: CDR1 WSHSY, CDR2 SAAADI. This CDR3 comprises 15 residues. V was cut by 6 bases and J by 3 bases, with 17 bases left in between. Each CDR3 protein is one row after TCRdb ran MiXCR on the 5' RACE reads. The sample carries some 500,000 distinct CDR3 sequences, about 13% recorded once. Healthy Caucasians made up all donors. These data also formed part of another study, on yellow fever vaccine responses in identical twins.

The sequenced sample consisted of CD4+ T cells sorted from blood. The J gene is TRBJ2-5, the V gene TRBV10-2; tentatively, D is TRBD2 (5 bases). The clonotype was recovered from a woman aged 18-30 years in good health. CDR3 sequence (DNA): TGCGCCAGCAGACATACCGGGATAAGAGAAGAGACCCAGTACTTC. Amino acids: CASRHTGIREETQYF.